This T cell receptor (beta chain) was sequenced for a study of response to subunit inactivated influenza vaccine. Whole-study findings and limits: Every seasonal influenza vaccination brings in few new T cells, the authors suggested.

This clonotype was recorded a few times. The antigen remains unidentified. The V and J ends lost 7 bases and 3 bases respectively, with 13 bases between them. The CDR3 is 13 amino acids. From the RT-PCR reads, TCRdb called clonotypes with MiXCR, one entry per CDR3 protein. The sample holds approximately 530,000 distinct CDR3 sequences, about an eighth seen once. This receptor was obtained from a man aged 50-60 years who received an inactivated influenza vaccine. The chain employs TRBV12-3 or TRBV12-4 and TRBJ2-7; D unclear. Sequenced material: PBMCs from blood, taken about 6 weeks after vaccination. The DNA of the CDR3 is TGTGCCAGCACCCCAGATGGGGTCTACGAGCAGTACTTC. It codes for CASTPDGVYEQYF.